This T cell receptor (beta chain) was obtained from a study of OX40 agonist ivuxolimab in advanced cancers. As for the study in general: Among those enrolled, mean age was about 60 years (range about 23 to 85) and 75% to 85% were male. Overall study results and limits: The 0.1-3.0 mg/kg partial responders had among the lowest clonal expansion. Both blood CD4+ and CD8+ T cells showed clonal growth by week 6 at 0.1 to 3.0 mg/kg.

The V and J ends lost 0 bases and 2 bases respectively, with 9 bases between them. Germline V gene sequence: CDR1 SGHTS, CDR2 YDEGEE. The CDR3 is made up of 14 amino acids. Excluded were patients having autoimmune disease history or systemic immunosuppression. Produced via immunoSEQ multiplex PCR; TCRdb's table is partial and in-frame only. The data hold some 64,000 clones, with around nine tenths observed a single time. This clone was counted a single time. The antigen remains unidentified. This material consisted of CD4+ or CD8+ T cells sorted from blood, taken in a trial of the OX40 agonist ivuxolimab. The sequence came from an adult with an advanced solid tumor such as melanoma, head and neck, liver or kidney cancer. The chain joins TRBV5-8 to TRBJ2-7; D not certain. The CDR3 loop reads CASSLAANTYEQYF. The CDR3 nucleotides are TGTGCCAGCAGCTTGGCGGCGAATACCTACGAGCAGTACTTC.